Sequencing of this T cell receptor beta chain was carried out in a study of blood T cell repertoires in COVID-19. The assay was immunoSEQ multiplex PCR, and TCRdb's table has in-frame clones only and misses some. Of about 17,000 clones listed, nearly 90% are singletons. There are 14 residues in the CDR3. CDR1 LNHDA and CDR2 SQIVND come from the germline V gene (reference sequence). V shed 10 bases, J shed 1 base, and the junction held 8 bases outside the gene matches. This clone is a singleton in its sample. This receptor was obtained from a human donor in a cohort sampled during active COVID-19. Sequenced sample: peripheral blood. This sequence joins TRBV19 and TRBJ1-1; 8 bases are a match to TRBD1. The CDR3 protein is CATKMTGANTEAFF. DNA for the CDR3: TGTGCCACCAAGATGACAGGGGCGAACACTGAAGCTTTCTTT.